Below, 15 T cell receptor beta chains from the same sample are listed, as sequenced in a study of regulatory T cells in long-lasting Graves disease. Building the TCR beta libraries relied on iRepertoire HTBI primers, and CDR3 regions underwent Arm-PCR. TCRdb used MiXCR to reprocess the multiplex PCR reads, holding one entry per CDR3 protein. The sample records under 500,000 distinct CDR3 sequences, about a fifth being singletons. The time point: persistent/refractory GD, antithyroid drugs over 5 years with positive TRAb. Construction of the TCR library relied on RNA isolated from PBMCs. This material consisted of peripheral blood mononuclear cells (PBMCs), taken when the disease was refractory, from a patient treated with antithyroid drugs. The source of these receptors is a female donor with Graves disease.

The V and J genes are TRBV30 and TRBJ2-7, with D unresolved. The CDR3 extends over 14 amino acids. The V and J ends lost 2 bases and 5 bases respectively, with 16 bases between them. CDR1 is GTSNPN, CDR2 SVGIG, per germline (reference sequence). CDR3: CAWSPHVLGDEQYF. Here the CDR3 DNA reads TGTGCCTGGAGTCCCCACGTCCTGGGCGACGAGCAGTACTTC.

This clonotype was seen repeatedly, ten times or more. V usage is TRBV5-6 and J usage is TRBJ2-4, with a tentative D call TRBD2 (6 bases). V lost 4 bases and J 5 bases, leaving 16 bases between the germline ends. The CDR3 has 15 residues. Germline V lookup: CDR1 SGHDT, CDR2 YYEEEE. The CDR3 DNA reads TGTGCCAGCAGCCTGGAGGAGGGGCGCGAAAACATTCAGTACTTC. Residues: CASSLEEGRENIQYF. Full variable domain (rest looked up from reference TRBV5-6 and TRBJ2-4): DAGVTQSPTHLIKTRGQQVTLRCSPKSGHDTVSWYQQALGQGPQFIFQYYEEEERQRGNFPDRFSGHQFPNYSSELNVNALLLGDSALYLCASSLEEGRENIQYFGAGTRLSVL.

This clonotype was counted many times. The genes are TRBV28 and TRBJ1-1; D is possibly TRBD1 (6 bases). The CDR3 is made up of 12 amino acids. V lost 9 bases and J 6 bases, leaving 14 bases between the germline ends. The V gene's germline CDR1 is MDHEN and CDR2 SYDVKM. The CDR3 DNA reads TGTGCCAGTTCGGGGGGGCCCGCTGAAGCTTTCTTT. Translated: CASSGGPAEAFF.

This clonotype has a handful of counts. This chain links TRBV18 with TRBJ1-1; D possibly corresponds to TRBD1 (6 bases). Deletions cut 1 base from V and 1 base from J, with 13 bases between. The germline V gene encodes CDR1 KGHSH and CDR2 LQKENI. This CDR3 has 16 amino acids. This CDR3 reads CASSPRLGQKNTEAFF. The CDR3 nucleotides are TGTGCCAGCTCACCACGGTTGGGACAAAAGAACACTGAAGCTTTCTTT.

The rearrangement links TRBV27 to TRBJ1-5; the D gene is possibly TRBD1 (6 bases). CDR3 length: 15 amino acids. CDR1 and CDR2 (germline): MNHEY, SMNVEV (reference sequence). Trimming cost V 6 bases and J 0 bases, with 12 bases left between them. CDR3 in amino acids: CASREGQYSNQPQHF. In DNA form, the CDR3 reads TGTGCCAGCAGGGAGGGACAATATAGCAATCAGCCCCAGCATTTT.

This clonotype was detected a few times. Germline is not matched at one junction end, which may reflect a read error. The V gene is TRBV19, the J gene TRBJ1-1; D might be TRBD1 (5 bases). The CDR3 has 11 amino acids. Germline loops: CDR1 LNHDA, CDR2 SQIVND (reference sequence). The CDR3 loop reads CASRGPVLQVF. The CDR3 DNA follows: TGTGCCAGTAGGGGGCCGGTTCTACAAGTCTTT.

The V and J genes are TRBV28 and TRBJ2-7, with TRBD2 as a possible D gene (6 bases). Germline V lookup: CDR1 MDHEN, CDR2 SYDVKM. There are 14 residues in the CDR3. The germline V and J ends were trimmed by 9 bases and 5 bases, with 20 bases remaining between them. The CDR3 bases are TGTGCCAGTCTACGCGGGGAACTCGGGGACGAGCAGTACTTC. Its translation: CASLRGELGDEQYF.

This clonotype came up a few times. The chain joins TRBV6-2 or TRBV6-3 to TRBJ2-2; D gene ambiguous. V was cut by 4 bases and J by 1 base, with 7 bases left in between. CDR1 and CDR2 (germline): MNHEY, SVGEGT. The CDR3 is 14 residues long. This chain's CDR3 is CASSLTLNTGELFF. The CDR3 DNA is TGTGCCAGCAGTTTGACCCTGAACACCGGGGAGCTGTTTTTT.

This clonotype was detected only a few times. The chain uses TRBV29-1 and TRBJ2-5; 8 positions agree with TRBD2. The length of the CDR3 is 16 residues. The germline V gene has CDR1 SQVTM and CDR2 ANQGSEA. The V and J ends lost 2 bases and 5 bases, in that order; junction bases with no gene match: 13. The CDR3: CSVEQWGAGEGETQYF. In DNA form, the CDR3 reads TGCAGCGTTGAACAATGGGGAGCGGGAGAGGGGGAGACCCAGTACTTC.

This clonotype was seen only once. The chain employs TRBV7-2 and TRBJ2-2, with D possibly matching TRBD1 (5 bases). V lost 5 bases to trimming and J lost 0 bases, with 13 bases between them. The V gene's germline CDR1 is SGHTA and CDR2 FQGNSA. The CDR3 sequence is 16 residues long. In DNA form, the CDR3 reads TGTGCCAGCAGCCGTACAGGTCTCGCGAACACCGGGGAGCTGTTTTTT. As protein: CASSRTGLANTGELFF.

This chain's CDR3 is CASRYGERETQYF. The CDR3 nucleotides are TGTGCCAGCAGATACGGAGAACGAGAGACCCAGTACTTC. The rearrangement joins TRBV6-5 to TRBJ2-5; unclear D gene. The germline V gene has CDR1 MNHEY and CDR2 SVGAGI. Trimming removed 6 bases at V and 4 bases at J, with 12 bases between. This CDR3 contains 13 residues.

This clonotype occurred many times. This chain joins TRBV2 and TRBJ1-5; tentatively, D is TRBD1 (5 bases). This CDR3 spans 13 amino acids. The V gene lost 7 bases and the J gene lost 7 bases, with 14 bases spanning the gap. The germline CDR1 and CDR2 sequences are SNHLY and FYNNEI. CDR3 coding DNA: TGTGCCAGCAACGGGCGGGGGGGACAGCCCCAGCATTTT. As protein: CASNGRGGQPQHF.

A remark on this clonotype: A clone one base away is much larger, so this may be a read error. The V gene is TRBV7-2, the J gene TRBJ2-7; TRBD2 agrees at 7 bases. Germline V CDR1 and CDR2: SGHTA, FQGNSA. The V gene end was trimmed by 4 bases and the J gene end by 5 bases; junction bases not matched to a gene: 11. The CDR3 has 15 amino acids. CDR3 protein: CASSSLVGGPHEQYF. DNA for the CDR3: TGTGCCAGCAGCTCTCTAGTGGGAGGGCCCCACGAGCAGTACTTC.

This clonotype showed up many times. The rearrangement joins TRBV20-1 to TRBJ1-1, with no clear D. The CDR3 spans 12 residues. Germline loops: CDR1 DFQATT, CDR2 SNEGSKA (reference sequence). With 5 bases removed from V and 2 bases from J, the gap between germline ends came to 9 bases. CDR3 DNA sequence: TGCAGTGCTCAACAGACAAACACTGAAGCTTTCTTT. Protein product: CSAQQTNTEAFF.

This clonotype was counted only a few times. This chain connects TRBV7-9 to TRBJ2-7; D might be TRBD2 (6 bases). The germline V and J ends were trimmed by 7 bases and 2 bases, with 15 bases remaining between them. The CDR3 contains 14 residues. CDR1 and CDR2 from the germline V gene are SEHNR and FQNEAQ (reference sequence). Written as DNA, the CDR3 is TGTGCCAGCACCGTTGAGCGGGCTCCCTACGAGCAGTACTTC. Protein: CASTVERAPYEQYF. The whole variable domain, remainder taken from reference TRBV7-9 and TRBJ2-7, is DTGVSQNPRHKITKRGQNVTFRCDPISEHNRLYWYRQTLGQGPEFLTYFQNEAQLEKSRLLSDRFSAERPKGSFSTLEIQRTEQGDSAMYLCASTVERAPYEQYFGPGTRLTVT.